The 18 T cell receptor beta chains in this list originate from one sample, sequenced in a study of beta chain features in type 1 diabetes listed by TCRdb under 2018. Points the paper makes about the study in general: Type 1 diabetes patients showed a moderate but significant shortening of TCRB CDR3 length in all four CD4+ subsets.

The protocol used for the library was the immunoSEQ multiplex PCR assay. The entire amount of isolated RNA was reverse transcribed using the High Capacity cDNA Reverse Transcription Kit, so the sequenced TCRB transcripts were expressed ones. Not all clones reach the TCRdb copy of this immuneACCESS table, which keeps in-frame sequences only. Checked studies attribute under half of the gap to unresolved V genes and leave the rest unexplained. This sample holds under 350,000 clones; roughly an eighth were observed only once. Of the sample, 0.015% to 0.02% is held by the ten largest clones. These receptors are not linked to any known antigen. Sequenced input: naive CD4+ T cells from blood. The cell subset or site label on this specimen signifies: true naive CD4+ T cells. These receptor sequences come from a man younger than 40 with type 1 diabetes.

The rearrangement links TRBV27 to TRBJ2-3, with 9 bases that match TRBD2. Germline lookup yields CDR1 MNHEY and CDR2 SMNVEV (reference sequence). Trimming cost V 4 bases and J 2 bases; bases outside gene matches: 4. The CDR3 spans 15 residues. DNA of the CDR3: TGTGCCAGCAGTTCGGCGGGAGGGAACACAGATACGCAGTATTTT. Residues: CASSSAGGNTDTQYF.

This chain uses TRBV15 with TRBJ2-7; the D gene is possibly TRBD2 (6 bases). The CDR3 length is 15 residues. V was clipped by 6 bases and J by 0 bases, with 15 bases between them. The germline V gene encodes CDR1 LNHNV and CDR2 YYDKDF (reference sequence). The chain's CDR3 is CATRTGTSSSYEQYF. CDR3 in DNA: TGTGCCACCAGGACCGGGACTTCAAGCTCCTACGAGCAGTACTTC.

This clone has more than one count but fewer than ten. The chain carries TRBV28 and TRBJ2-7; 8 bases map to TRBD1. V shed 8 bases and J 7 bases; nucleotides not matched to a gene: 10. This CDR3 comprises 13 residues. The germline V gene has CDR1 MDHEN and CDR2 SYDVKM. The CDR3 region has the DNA TGTGCCAGCCAGAGCGGACAGGGTGGGGAGCAGTACTTC. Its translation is CASQSGQGGEQYF.

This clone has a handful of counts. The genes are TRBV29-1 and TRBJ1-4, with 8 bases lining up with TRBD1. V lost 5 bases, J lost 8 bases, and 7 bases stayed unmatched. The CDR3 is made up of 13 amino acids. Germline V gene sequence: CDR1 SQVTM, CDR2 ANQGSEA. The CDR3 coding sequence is TGCAGCGTTACAGGACAGGGTGGGGAAAAACTGTTTTTT. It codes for CSVTGQGGEKLFF.

In DNA, the CDR3 is TGTGCCACCAGCAGAGATAGCGTCGTCTCCTACGAGCAGTACTTC. Its protein is CATSRDSVVSYEQYF. The chain has TRBV15 and TRBJ2-7; D is possibly TRBD2 (5 bases). Trimming shortened V by 0 bases and J by 0 bases, and 9 bases separated the two germline ends. This CDR3 comprises 15 residues. Germline loops: CDR1 LNHNV, CDR2 YYDKDF (reference sequence). The full variable domain, with the rest looked up from reference TRBV15 and TRBJ2-7, is DAMVIQNPRYQVTQFGKPVTLSCSQTLNHNVMYWYQQKSSQAPKLLFHYYDKDFNNEADTPDNFQSRRPNTSFCFLDIRSPGLGDTAMYLCATSRDSVVSYEQYFGPGTRLTVT.

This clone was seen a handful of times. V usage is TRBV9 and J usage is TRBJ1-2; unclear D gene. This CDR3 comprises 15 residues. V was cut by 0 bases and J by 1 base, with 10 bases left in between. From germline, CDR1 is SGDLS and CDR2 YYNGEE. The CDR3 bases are TGTGCCAGCAGCGTAGTTCACAGCTTTAACTATGGCTACACCTTC. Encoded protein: CASSVVHSFNYGYTF.

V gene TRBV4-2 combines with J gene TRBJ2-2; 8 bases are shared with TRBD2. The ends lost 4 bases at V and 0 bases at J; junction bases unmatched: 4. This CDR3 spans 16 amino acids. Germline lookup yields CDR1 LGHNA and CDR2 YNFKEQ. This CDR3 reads CASSLSGAANTGELFF. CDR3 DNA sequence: TGTGCCAGCAGCCTTAGCGGGGCCGCGAACACCGGGGAGCTGTTTTTT.

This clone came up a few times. CDR3 amino acids: CASSPRGQETQYF. The CDR3 DNA reads as TGTGCCAGCAGTCCTAGAGGCCAAGAGACCCAGTACTTC. This chain connects TRBV28 to TRBJ2-5; no definite D call. Trimming took off 5 bases at V and 1 base at J, with 8 bases between the two ends. This CDR3 has 13 residues. Germline V gene sequence: CDR1 MDHEN, CDR2 SYDVKM. The full variable domain, its missing parts supplied by reference TRBV28 and TRBJ2-5, is DVKVTQSSRYLVKRTGEKVFLECVQDMDHENMFWYRQDPGLGLRLIYFSYDVKMKEKGDIPEGYSVSREKKERFSLILESASTNQTSMYLCASSPRGQETQYFGPGTRLLVL.

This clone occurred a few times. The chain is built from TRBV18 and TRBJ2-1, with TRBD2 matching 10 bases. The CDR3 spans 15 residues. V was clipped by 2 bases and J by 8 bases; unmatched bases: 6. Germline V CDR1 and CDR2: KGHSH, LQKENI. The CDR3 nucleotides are TGTGCCAGCTCACCAGCTCTAGCGGGAGCCTATGAGCAGTTCTTC. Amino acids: CASSPALAGAYEQFF.

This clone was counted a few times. The CDR3 DNA reads as TGTGCCAGCACCTTACAGTACGCGAACACCGGGGAGCTGTTTTTT. Amino acids: CASTLQYANTGELFF. The chain has TRBV2 and TRBJ2-2; D gene uncertain. The germline CDR1 and CDR2 sequences are SNHLY and FYNNEI. Deletions cut 7 bases from V and 0 bases from J, with 12 bases between. This CDR3 contains 15 residues.

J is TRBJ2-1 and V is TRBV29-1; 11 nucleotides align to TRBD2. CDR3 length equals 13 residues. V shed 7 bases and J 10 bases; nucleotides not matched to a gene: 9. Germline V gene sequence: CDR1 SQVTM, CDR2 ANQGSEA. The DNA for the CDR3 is TGCAGCGCGACGACTAGCGGGGCGGAGGAGCAGTTCTTC. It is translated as CSATTSGAEEQFF.

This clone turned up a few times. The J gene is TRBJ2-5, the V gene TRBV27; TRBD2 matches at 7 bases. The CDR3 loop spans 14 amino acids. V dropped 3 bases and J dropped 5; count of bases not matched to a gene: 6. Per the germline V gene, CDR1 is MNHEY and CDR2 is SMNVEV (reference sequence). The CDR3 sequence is CASSLRRERETQYF. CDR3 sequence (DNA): TGTGCCAGCAGTTTGAGGCGGGAGCGGGAGACCCAGTACTTC.

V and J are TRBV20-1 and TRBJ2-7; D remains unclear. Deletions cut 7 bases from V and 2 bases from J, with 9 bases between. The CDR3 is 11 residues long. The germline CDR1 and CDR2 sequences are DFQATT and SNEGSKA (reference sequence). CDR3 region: CSVTSTYEQYF. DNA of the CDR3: TGCAGTGTTACAAGTACCTACGAGCAGTACTTC.

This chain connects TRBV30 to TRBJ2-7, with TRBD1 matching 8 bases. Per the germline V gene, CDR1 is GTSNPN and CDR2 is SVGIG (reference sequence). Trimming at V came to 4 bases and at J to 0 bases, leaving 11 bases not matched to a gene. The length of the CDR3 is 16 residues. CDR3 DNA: TGTGCCTGGAAACAGGGGGACTTACGACTCTCCTACGAGCAGTACTTC. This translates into CAWKQGDLRLSYEQYF.

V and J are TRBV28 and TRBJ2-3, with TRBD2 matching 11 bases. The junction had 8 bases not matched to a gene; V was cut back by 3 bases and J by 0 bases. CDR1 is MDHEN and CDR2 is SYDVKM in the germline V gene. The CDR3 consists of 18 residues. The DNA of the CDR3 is TGTGCCAGCAGTTTGGGGACTAGCGGAGACCCTAGCACAGATACGCAGTATTTT. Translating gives CASSLGTSGDPSTDTQYF. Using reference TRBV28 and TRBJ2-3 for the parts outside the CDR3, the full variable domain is DVKVTQSSRYLVKRTGEKVFLECVQDMDHENMFWYRQDPGLGLRLIYFSYDVKMKEKGDIPEGYSVSREKKERFSLILESASTNQTSMYLCASSLGTSGDPSTDTQYFGPGTRLTVL.

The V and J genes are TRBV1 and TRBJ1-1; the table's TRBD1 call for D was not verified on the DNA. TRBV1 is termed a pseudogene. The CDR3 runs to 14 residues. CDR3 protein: CTSSQQVCNTEAFF. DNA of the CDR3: TGCACCAGCAGCCAACAGGTTTGTAACACTGAAGCTTTCTTT.

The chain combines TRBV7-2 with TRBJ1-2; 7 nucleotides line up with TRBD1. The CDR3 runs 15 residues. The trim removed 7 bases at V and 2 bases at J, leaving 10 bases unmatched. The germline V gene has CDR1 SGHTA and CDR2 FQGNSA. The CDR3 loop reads CASTEGDRPNYGYTF. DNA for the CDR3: TGTGCCAGCACCGAAGGGGACAGACCAAACTATGGCTACACCTTC.

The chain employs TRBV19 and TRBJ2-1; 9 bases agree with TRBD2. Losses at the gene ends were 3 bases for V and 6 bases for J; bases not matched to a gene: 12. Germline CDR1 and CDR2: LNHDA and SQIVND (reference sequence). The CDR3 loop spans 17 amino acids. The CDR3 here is CASSMGGVAGAGNEQFF. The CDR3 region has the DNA TGTGCCAGTAGTATGGGTGGTGTAGCGGGAGCGGGCAATGAGCAGTTCTTC.